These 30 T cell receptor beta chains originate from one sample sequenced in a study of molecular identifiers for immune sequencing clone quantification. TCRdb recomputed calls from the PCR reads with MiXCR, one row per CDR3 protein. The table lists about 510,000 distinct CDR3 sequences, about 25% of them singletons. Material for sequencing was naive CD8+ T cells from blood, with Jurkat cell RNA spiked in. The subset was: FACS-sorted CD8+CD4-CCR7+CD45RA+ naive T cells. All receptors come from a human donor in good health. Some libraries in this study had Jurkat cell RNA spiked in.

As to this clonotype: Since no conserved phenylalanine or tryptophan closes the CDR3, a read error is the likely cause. The CDR3 spells CASSSGPTGNEYEQYL. DNA for the CDR3: TGCGCCAGCAGCTCGGGACCGACAGGGAATGAGTACGAGCAGTACCTC. The chain links TRBV5-1 to TRBJ2-7; 7 bases map to TRBD1. V dropped 3 bases and J dropped 4; count of bases not matched to a gene: 13. In germline, CDR1 is SGHRS, CDR2 YFSETQ. This CDR3 has 16 amino acids.

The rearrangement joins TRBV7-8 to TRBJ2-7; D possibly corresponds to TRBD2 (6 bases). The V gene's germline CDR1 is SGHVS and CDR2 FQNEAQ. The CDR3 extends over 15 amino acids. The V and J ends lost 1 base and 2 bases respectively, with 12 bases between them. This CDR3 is CASSLGAGLTYEQYF. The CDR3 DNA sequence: TGTGCCAGCAGCTTAGGCGCAGGACTAACCTACGAGCAGTACTTC.

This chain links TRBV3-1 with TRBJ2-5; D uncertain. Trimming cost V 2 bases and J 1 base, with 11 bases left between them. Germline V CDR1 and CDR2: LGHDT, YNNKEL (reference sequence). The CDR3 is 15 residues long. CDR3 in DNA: TGTGCCAGCAGCCAATATAGACATACCCAAGAGACCCAGTACTTC. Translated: CASSQYRHTQETQYF.

This chain's CDR3 is CASSIAPIQVNEQFF. CDR3 coding DNA: TGTGCCAGTAGTATAGCCCCCATACAAGTCAATGAGCAGTTCTTC. The V and J genes are TRBV19 and TRBJ2-1; D uncertain. This CDR3 is 15 amino acids long. Germline loops: CDR1 LNHDA, CDR2 SQIVND (reference sequence). The V and J ends lost 1 base and 6 bases respectively, with 13 bases between them.

CDR3 nucleotides: TGTGCCAGCAGCCAAGACTACCCCCCTGCCGATGAGCAGTTCTTC. Translating gives CASSQDYPPADEQFF. The chain joins TRBV3-1 to TRBJ2-1; the D is unclear. Trimming stripped 0 bases from V and 8 bases from J, with 14 bases between. The CDR3 contains 15 residues. Germline V gene lookup returns CDR1 LGHDT and CDR2 YNNKEL (reference sequence).

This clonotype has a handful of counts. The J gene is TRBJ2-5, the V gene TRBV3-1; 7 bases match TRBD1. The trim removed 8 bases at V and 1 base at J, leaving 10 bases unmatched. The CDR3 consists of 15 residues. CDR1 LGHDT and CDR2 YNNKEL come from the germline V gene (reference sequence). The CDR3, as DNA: TGTGCCAGCGGACAAGCATGGACAGGCCAAGAGACCCAGTACTTC. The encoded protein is CASGQAWTGQETQYF.

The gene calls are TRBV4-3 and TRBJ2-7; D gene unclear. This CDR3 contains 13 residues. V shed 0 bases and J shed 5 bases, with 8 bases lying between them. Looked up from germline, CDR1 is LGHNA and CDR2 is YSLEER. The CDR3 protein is CASSQDEENEQYF. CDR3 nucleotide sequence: TGCGCCAGCAGCCAAGATGAGGAGAACGAGCAGTACTTC.

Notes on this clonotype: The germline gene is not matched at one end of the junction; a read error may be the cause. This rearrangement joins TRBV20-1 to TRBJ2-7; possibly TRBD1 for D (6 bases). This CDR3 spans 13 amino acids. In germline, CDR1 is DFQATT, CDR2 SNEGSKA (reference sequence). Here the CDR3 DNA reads TGCGGTGCTAGAGCTAGGGGGTCCTACGAGCAGTACTTC. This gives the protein CGARARGSYEQYF.

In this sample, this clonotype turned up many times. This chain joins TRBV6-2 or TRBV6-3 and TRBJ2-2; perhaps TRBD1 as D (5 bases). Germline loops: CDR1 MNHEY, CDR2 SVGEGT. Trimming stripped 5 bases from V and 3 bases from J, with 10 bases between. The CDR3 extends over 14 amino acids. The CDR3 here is CASSLTDYTGELFF. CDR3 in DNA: TGTGCCAGCAGTCTGACAGATTACACCGGGGAGCTGTTTTTT.

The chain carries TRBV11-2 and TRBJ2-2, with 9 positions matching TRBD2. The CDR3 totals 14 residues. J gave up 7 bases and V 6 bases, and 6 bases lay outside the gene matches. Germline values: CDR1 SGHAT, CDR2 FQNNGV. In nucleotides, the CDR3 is TGTGCCAGCAGAGAAGGGACTAGCCTCGGGGAGCTGTTTTTT. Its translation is CASREGTSLGELFF.

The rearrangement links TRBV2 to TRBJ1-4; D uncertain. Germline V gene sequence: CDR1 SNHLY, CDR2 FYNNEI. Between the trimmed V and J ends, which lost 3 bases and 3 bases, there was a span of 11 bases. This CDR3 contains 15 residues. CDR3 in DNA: TGTGCCAGCAGTGACAGACAAAATTCTAATGAAAAACTGTTTTTT. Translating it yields CASSDRQNSNEKLFF.

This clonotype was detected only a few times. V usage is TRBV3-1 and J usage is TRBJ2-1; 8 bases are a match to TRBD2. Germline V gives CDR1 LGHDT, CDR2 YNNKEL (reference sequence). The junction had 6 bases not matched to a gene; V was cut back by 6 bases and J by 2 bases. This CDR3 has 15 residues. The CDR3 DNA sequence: TGTGCCAGCAGTCCGAGCGGGGGCGCCTACAATGAGCAGTTCTTC. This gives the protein CASSPSGGAYNEQFF.

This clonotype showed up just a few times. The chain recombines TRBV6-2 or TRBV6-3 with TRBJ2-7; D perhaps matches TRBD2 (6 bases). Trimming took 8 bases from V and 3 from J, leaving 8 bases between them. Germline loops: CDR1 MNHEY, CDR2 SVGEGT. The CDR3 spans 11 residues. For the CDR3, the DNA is TGTGCCAGCGGAGGGTACTACGAGCAGTACTTC. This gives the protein CASGGYYEQYF.

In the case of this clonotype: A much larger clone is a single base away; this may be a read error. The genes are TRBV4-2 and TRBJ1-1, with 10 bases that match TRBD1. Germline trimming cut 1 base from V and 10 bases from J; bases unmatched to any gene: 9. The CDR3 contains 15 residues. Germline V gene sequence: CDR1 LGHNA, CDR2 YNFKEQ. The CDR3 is CASSQGPGTGAGAFF. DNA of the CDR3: TGTGCCAGCAGCCAAGGACCCGGGACAGGGGCTGGAGCTTTCTTT.

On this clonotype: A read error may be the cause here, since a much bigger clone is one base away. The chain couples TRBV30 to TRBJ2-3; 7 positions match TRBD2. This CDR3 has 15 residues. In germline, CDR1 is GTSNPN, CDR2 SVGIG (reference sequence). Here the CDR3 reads CAWSVGRAGTDKQYF. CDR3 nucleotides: TGTGCCTGGAGTGTAGGGAGGGCCGGAACAGATAAGCAGTATTTT.

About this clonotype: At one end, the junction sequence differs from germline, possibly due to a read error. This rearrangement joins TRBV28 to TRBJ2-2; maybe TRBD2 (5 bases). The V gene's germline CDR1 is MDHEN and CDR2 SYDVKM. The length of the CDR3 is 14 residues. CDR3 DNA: TGTGCCAGCAGTTTCAGGTTGAACACCGGGGAGCTGTCTTTT. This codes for CASSFRLNTGELSF. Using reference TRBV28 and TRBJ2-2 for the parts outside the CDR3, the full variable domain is DVKVTQSSRYLVKRTGEKVFLECVQDMDHENMFWYRQDPGLGLRLIYFSYDVKMKEKGDIPEGYSVSREKKERFSLILESASTNQTSMYLCASSFRLNTGELSFGEGSRLTVL.

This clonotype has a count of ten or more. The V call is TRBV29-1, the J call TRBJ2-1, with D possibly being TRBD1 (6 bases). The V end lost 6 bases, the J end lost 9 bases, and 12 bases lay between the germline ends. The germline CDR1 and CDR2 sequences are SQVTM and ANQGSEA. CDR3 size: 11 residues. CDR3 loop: CSVDRGFEQFF. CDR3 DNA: TGCAGCGTCGATAGGGGGTTTGAGCAGTTCTTC.

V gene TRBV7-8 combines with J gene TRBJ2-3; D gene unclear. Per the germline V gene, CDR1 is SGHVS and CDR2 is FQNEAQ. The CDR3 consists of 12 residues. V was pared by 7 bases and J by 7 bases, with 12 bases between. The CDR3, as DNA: TGTGCCAGCACCGACCGAGGAAATACGCAGTATTTT. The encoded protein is CASTDRGNTQYF.

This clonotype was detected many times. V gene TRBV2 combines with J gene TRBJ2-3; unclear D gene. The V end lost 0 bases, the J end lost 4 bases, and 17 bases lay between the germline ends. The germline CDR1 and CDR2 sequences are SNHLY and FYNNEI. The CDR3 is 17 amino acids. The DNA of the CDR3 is TGTGCCAGCAGTGAAGCCGTTCGGACCGTACCTTCAGATACGCAGTATTTT. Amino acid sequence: CASSEAVRTVPSDTQYF.

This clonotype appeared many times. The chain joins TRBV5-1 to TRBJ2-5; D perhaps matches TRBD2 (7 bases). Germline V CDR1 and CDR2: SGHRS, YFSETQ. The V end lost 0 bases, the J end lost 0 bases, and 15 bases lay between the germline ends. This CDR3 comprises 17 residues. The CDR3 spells CASSLESAGAYQETQYF. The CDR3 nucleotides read TGCGCCAGCAGCTTGGAGTCGGCGGGGGCGTACCAAGAGACCCAGTACTTC.

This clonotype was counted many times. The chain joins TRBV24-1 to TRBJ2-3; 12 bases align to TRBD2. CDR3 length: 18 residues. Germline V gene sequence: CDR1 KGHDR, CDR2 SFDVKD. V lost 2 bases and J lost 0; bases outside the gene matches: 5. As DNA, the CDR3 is TGTGCCACCAGTGATTCGACTAGCGGGGGCCTTAGCACAGATACGCAGTATTTT. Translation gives CATSDSTSGGLSTDTQYF.

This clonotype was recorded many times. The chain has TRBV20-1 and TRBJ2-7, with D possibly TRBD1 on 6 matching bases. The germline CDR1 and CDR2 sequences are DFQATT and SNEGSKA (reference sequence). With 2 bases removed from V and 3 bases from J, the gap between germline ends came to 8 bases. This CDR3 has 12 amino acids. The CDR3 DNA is TGCAGTGCTAGACAGGACAGCTACGAGCAGTACTTC. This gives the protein CSARQDSYEQYF.

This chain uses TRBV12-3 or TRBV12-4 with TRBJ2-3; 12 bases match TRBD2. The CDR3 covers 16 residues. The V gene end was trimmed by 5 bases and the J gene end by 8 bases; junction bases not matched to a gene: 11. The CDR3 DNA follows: TGTGCCAGCAGTGCTAGCGGGAGGGCCGGAGGAGGTACGCAGTATTTT. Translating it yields CASSASGRAGGGTQYF.

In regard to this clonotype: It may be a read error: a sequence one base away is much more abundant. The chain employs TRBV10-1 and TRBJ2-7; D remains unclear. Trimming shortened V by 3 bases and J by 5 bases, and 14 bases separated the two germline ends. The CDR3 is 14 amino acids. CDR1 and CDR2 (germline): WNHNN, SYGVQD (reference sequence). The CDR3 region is CASSDSCTPHEQYF. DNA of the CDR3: TGCGCCAGCAGTGACTCATGTACACCCCACGAGCAGTACTTC.

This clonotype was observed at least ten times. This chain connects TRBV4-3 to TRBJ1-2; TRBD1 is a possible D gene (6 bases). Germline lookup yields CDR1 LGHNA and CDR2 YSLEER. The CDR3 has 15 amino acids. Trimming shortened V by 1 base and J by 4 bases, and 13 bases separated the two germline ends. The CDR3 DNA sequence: TGCGCCAGCAGCCAAGTACATAGCAGGGGCTATGGCTACACCTTC. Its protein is CASSQVHSRGYGYTF.

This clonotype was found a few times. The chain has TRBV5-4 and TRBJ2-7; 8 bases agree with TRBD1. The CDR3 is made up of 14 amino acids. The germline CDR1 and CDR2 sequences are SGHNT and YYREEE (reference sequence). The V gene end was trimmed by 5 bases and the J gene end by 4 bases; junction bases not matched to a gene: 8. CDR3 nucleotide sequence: TGTGCCAGCAGTTTTTATACAGGGGGTTACGAGCAGTACTTC. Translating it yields CASSFYTGGYEQYF.

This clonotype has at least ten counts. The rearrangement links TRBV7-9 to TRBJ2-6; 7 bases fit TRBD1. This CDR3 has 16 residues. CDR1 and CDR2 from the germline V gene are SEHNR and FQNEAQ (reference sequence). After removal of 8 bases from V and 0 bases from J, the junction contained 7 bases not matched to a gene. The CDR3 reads CASGGQWNSGANVLTF. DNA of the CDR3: TGTGCCAGCGGGGGACAGTGGAACTCTGGGGCCAACGTCCTGACTTTC. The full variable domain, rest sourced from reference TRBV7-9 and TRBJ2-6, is DTGVSQNPRHKITKRGQNVTFRCDPISEHNRLYWYRQTLGQGPEFLTYFQNEAQLEKSRLLSDRFSAERPKGSFSTLEIQRTEQGDSAMYLCASGGQWNSGANVLTFGAGSRLTVL.

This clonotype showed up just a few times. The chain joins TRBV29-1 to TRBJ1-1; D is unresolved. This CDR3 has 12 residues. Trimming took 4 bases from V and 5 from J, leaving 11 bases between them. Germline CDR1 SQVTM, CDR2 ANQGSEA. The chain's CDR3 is CSVVAEHTEAFF. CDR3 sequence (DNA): TGCAGCGTTGTGGCGGAACATACTGAAGCTTTCTTT.

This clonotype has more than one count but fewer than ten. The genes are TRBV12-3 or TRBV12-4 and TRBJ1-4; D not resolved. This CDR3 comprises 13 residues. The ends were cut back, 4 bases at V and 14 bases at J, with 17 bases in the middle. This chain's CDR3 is CASSSSGSPSLFF. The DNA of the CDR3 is TGTGCCAGCAGTTCATCAGGATCCCCGAGTCTGTTTTTT.

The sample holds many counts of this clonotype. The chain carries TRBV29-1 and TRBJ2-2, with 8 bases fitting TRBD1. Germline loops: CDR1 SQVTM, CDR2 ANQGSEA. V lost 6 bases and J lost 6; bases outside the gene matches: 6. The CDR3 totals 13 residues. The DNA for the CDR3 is TGCAGCGTCCGGACAGGGCCATCCGGGGAGCTGTTTTTT. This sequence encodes CSVRTGPSGELFF.